This T cell receptor (beta chain) originates from a study of T-cell reconstitution after alpha-beta-depleted transplantation in children. Findings and limits, study-wide: Counts and diversity of T cells one year after transplant came mostly from newly produced T cells. It was reported that alpha-beta T cells came from several hundred expanded graft clones (about two months after transplant).

Preparation of the TCRbeta library involved a method that used unique molecular identifiers. TCRdb reprocessed the PCR reads via MiXCR and lists one record per CDR3 protein. The sample lists around 300,000 distinct CDR3 sequences, roughly a tenth occurring once. This clonotype was counted at least ten times. Its antigen is not identified. The CDR3 is made up of 15 amino acids. Trimming at V came to 5 bases and at J to 8 bases, leaving 9 bases not matched to a gene. The V gene's germline CDR1 is SGHVT and CDR2 SQSDAQ. The material was PBMCs, obtained before TCRalphabeta/CD19-depleted stem cell transplant. This chain links TRBV7-4 with TRBJ1-5; 10 bases align to TRBD1. The receptor was derived from a boy younger than two with acute myeloid leukemia, due to receive a stem cell transplant. DNA for the CDR3: TGTGCCAGCAGCCTCGGGACAGGGGAGAGTGAGCCCCAGCATTTT. Translated: CASSLGTGESEPQHF. The entire variable domain, with the rest obtained from reference TRBV7-4 and TRBJ1-5, is as follows: GAGVSQSPRYKVAKRGRDVALRCDSISGHVTLYWYRQTLGQGSEVLTYSQSDAQRDKSGRPSGRFSAERPERSVSTLKIQRTEQGDSAVYLCASSLGTGESEPQHFGDGTRLSIL.